The 12 T cell receptor beta chains below were found in one sample sequenced in a study of cytomegalovirus exposure and HLA in healthy donors (dated by TCRdb to about 2017). Library preparation was by the immunoSEQ multiplex PCR assay. Held by TCRdb, this immuneACCESS table contains in-frame sequences only and omits some clones. Under half of the omission traces to an unresolved V gene where checked; the cause of the rest is unknown. The sample profile shows approximately 210,000 clones; 86% of them were found once. The ten largest clones represent around 1.6% of the sample. Specimen: PBMCs. These receptors all come from a woman aged 18-30 years in good health and CMV-seronegative.

The rearrangement uses TRBV5-1 and TRBJ2-7; 10 positions agree with TRBD1. In germline, CDR1 is SGHRS, CDR2 YFSETQ. Trimming at V came to 3 bases and at J to 7 bases, leaving 7 bases not matched to a gene. The CDR3 runs to 14 residues. CDR3 nucleotides: TGCGCCAGCAGCTCACGACAGGGGGCGGGAGAGCAGTACTTC. As protein: CASSSRQGAGEQYF. Together with reference TRBV5-1 and TRBJ2-7, the CDR3 gives the full variable domain: KAGVTQTPRYLIKTRGQQVTLSCSPISGHRSVSWYQQTPGQGLQFLFEYFSETQRNKGNFPGRFSGRQFSNSRSEMNVSTLELGDSALYLCASSSRQGAGEQYFGPGTRLTVT.

In its sample, this clone was seen a few times. The gene calls are TRBV19 and TRBJ1-6; D is undetermined. This CDR3 region has 17 residues. Germline V lookup: CDR1 LNHDA, CDR2 SQIVND (reference sequence). V was clipped by 4 bases and J by 3 bases, with 16 bases between them. The chain's CDR3 is CASSKRRDSLYNSPLHF. As DNA, the CDR3 is TGTGCCAGTAGTAAGCGCCGGGATTCTCTCTATAATTCACCCCTCCACTTT.

The genes are TRBV9 and TRBJ2-1, with D unclear. This CDR3 is 9 amino acids long. Trimming removed 7 bases at V and 10 bases at J, with 6 bases between. Germline lookup yields CDR1 SGDLS and CDR2 YYNGEE. Here the CDR3 reads CASGMEQFF. In nucleotides, the CDR3 is TGTGCCAGCGGCATGGAGCAGTTCTTC.

This chain joins TRBV9 and TRBJ2-1; possibly TRBD2 for D (6 bases). The CDR3 consists of 16 residues. Trimming took 1 base from V and 5 from J, leaving 16 bases between them. Germline V CDR1 and CDR2: SGDLS, YYNGEE. This CDR3 reads CASSVTASWTNNEQFF. DNA for the CDR3: TGTGCCAGCAGCGTAACGGCTAGCTGGACTAACAATGAGCAGTTCTTC.

V gene TRBV5-1 combines with J gene TRBJ1-3; no clear D. Germline V gene sequence: CDR1 SGHRS, CDR2 YFSETQ. This CDR3 is built from 17 residues. The V gene lost 2 bases and the J gene lost 0 bases, with 15 bases spanning the gap. The chain's CDR3 is CASSLSGISISGNTIYF. The CDR3 nucleotides are TGCGCCAGCAGCTTATCCGGGATTTCGATCTCTGGAAACACCATATATTTT.

The rearrangement joins TRBV19 to TRBJ1-2, with TRBD1 matching over 7 bases. V lost 6 bases and J lost 2; bases outside the gene matches: 9. This CDR3 region has 15 residues. From germline, CDR1 is LNHDA and CDR2 SQIVND (reference sequence). The CDR3 loop is CASSPTGIGNYGYTF. The CDR3 DNA reads TGTGCCAGTAGCCCGACAGGGATTGGGAACTATGGCTACACCTTC.

V usage is TRBV18 and J usage is TRBJ2-7; the D is unclear. V lost 0 bases and J 2 bases, leaving 5 bases between the germline ends. The CDR3 loop spans 13 amino acids. Germline V gene sequence: CDR1 KGHSH, CDR2 LQKENI. CDR3 nucleotides: TGTGCCAGCTCACCACCGGGCCCCTACGAGCAGTACTTC. Its protein product is CASSPPGPYEQYF.

This chain connects TRBV29-1 to TRBJ1-2, with D perhaps matching TRBD1 (6 bases). Germline V gene sequence: CDR1 SQVTM, CDR2 ANQGSEA. Trimming shortened V by 1 base and J by 3 bases, and 21 bases separated the two germline ends. The CDR3 is 17 residues long. DNA for the CDR3: TGCAGCGTTGAAGCAGTGACAGGCGGACGGGTGTACTATGGCTACACCTTC. Amino acids: CSVEAVTGGRVYYGYTF.

The CDR3 DNA follows: TGTGCCAGCAGCCAAGTGTTCCTAGCGGGAGAGACCCAGTACTTC. Protein: CASSQVFLAGETQYF. This sequence joins TRBV14 and TRBJ2-5, with 8 positions matching TRBD2. The length of the CDR3 is 15 residues. The trim removed 1 base at V and 4 bases at J, leaving 5 bases unmatched. The germline V gene has CDR1 SGHDN and CDR2 FVKESK.

The V gene is TRBV2, the J gene TRBJ2-7; 9 positions match TRBD1. J lost 1 base, V lost 7 bases, and 8 bases had no gene match. This CDR3 has 15 residues. From germline, CDR1 is SNHLY and CDR2 FYNNEI. For the CDR3, the DNA is TGTGCCAGCACCATAAAAGGGACAGGGTCCTACGAGCAGTACTTC. Protein sequence: CASTIKGTGSYEQYF. Supplemented by reference TRBV2 and TRBJ2-7, the full variable domain reads EPEVTQTPSHQVTQMGQEVILRCVPISNHLYFYWYRQILGQKVEFLVSFYNNEISEKSEIFDDQFSVERPDGSNFTLKIRSTKLEDSAMYFCASTIKGTGSYEQYFGPGTRLTVT.

The V gene is TRBV6-5, the J gene TRBJ1-6; maybe TRBD1 (5 bases). The germline V gene encodes CDR1 MNHEY and CDR2 SVGAGI. The V end was cut by 7 bases, the J end by 8 bases, with 12 bases between. The CDR3 loop spans 13 amino acids. Here the CDR3 DNA reads TGTGCCAGCACCCGACAGAGAGATTCACCCCTCCACTTT. Its protein product is CASTRQRDSPLHF.

The CDR3 here is CASSEVGTGNTEAFF. The CDR3 DNA is TGTGCCAGCAGTGAAGTTGGGACAGGGAACACTGAAGCTTTCTTT. V and J are TRBV6-1 and TRBJ1-1; 8 bases fit TRBD1. The germline V gene has CDR1 MNHNS and CDR2 SASEGT. This CDR3 has 15 amino acids. The trim removed 1 base at V and 1 base at J, leaving 2 bases unmatched.